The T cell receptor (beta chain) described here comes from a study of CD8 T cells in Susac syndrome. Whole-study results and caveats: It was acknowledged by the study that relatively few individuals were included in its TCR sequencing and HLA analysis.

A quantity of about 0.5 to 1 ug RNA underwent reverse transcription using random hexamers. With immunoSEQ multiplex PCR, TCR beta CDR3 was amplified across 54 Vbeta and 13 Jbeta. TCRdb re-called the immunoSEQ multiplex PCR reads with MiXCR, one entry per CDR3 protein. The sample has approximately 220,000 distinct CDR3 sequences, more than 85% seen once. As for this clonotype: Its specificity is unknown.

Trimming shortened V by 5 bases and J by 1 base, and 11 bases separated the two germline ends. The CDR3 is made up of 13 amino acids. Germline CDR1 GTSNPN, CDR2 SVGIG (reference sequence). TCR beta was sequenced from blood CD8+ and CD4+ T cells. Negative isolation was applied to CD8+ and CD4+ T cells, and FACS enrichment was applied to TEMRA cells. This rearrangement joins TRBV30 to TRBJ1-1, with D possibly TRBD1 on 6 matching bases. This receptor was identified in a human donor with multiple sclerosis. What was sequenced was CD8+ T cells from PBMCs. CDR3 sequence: CAWELTGNTEAFF. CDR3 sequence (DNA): TGTGCCTGGGAGCTGACAGGGAACACTGAAGCTTTCTTT.